A selection of T cell receptor beta chains follows, all from one sample in a study of graft-versus-host responses after intestinal transplantation. Some clones are missing from TCRdb's copy, which holds only in-frame ones; the method was immunoSEQ multiplex PCR. The sample consists of some 45,000 clones, over 75% of them appearing once. Sequencing used PBMCs, obtained 524 days after transplant. These receptors came from a human patient who received an intestinal transplant, so some T cells may come from the graft donor. Both conserved end residues are trimmed from each CDR3. A D gene is named only where the DNA matches it firmly. Some rows have no size entry. The others give once, few or many, or a class for an expanded clone.

v_gene	j_gene	abundance	d_gene	CDR3aa
TRBV5-4	TRBJ2-7	once	TRBD2	ASQTSGREESSYEQY
TRBV15	TRBJ1-5	.	.	ATSRDQPGASNQPQH
TRBV7-2	TRBJ2-7	.	.	ASSSTGGSYEQY
TRBV19	TRBJ2-7	.	.	ASNEGEDYEQY
TRBV16	TRBJ2-1	.	.	ASSPNPPSGL
TRBV4-2	TRBJ2-2	.	TRBD2	ASGSKLAGGPDTGELF
TRBV7-2	TRBJ2-7	.	.	ASSLELSNEQY
TRBV6-1	TRBJ1-2	.	TRBD1	ASSWTGDGYT
TRBV5-4	TRBJ1-1	.	.	ASSLRRDTEAF
TRBV28	TRBJ2-7	.	.	ASSSWGGTSYEQY
TRBV30	TRBJ1-1	.	.	AWSVGRGTEAF
TRBV6-6	TRBJ2-7	.	.	ASSKVQGPMGY
TRBV5-1	TRBJ1-2	.	.	ASSFSLTGIYGYT
TRBV5-1	TRBJ2-6	once	TRBD1	ASSPDRVFRGANVLT
TRBV19	TRBJ1-5	.	TRBD1	ASTDRGRRQPQH
TRBV19	TRBJ2-1	.	.	ASSIVPDNEQF
TRBV2	TRBJ1-2	once	TRBD1	ASRRQGEGYGYT
TRBV7-9	TRBJ2-3	.	.	ASTFPPGRTDTQY
TRBV19	TRBJ2-7	.	.	ASSIHRAHGGYEQY
TRBV30	TRBJ1-2	.	.	AWKGGGFVYGYT
TRBV7-2	TRBJ2-7	.	.	ASSLAPLGGGLYEQY
TRBV5-1	TRBJ2-3	.	TRBD1	ASSLGQVADTQY
TRBV6-5	TRBJ2-2	once	.	ASSYFWGADPGELF
TRBV7-4	TRBJ1-5	.	.	ASSPRTGNQPQH
TRBV7-3	TRBJ2-3	.	TRBD1	ASSPLRTGSTDTQY
TRBV6-1	TRBJ1-1	.	.	ASRAGGGRTEAF
TRBV6-5	TRBJ1-3	few	.	ASTISGNTIY
TRBV7-2	TRBJ2-7	.	TRBD2	ASSTSGPYGQY
TRBV19	TRBJ2-1	once	TRBD2	ASSIWLAGYSYNEQF
TRBV5-6	TRBJ2-7	.	.	ASSFWGAYEQY
TRBV29-1	TRBJ2-3	.	.	SVGMSTDTQY
TRBV9	TRBJ2-1	.	TRBD1	ASRPPGQGSYNEQF
TRBV5-5	TRBJ2-5	once	.	ASSLNVAGRETQY
TRBV5-5	TRBJ2-1	.	.	ASTPQAVGEQF
TRBV19	TRBJ2-1	once	TRBD1	ASSIGGQGRGEQF
TRBV19	TRBJ1-2	.	.	ASSIRQSSSYGYT
TRBV2	TRBJ1-2	.	TRBD1	ASSNMGQGIAGYT
TRBV5-4	TRBJ2-3	.	TRBD2	ASGKREPAADTQY
TRBV6-5	TRBJ2-1	.	.	ASSYSGRNNEQF
TRBV2	TRBJ2-1	.	TRBD2	ASRTGLAGSYNEQF
TRBV28	TRBJ2-7	.	.	ASSPMEGAPYEQY
TRBV5-1	TRBJ2-7	.	.	ASSLMTNSYEQY
TRBV7-2	TRBJ2-2	once	.	ASSLGSAGELF
TRBV27	TRBJ1-2	.	.	ASRLTGSDGYT
TRBV25-1	TRBJ2-7	.	.	ASSAPGVSYEQY
TRBV6-1	TRBJ1-3	.	.	ASSEFQGSGNTIY
TRBV27	TRBJ2-7	once	.	ASSLSGYRFYEQY
TRBV18	TRBJ1-4	few	.	ASSPSLGATTEKLF
TRBV19	TRBJ2-2	once	.	ASSIGWDGYTGELF
TRBV4-2	TRBJ2-2	.	.	ASSQLAANTGELF
TRBV15	TRBJ1-4	once	TRBD1	ATSRGGTGGLNEKLF
TRBV19	TRBJ1-1	.	.	ASSIQGRDTEAF
TRBV5-1	TRBJ2-7	.	TRBD2	ASSSGLAGGPESYEQY
TRBV19	TRBJ2-1	.	TRBD1	ASSQGQGAINEQF
TRBV19	TRBJ1-5	.	.	ASSIRLLGNQPQH